A selection of T cell receptor beta chains follows, all from one sample in a study of CD4 T cells in relation to SARS-CoV-2 and coronaviruses. TCRdb keeps only in-frame clones here, not all; method: immunoSEQ multiplex PCR. Of around 16,000 clones listed, roughly 80% are singletons. Antigens of these TCRs are unknown. Sequenced input: CD4+ T cells from PBMCs, cultured in vitro. The source of these receptors is a human donor in good health. Both conserved end residues are part of each CDR3. A D gene is named only where the DNA matches it firmly. Size values are once, few and many counts, or a class for expanded clones, and some rows have none.

TRBJ2-1	.	.	TRBV6-5	CASSFNRGGNEQFF	TGTGCCAGCAGTTTCAATAGGGGGGGAAATGAGCAGTTCTTC
TRBJ1-5	.	.	TRBV19	CASTSTDQPQHF	TGTGCCAGTACCTCGACAGATCAGCCCCAGCATTTT
TRBJ2-1	.	.	TRBV7-9	CASSLALPIPYNEQFF	TGTGCCAGCAGCTTAGCACTCCCTATCCCTTACAATGAGCAGTTCTTC
TRBJ2-6	.	.	TRBV12-5	CASGPDLPLSGANVLTF	TGTGCTAGTGGTCCGGACCTACCCCTCTCTGGGGCCAACGTCCTGACTTTC
TRBJ2-7	.	TRBD2	TRBV30	CAWSLSGYEQYF	TGTGCCTGGAGTCTTAGCGGGTACGAGCAGTACTTC
TRBJ1-1	.	.	TRBV20-1	CSAPGAFF	TGCAGTGCCCCCGGGGCTTTCTTT
TRBJ2-7	.	TRBD1	TRBV6-5	CASTTTGGEQYF	TGTGCCAGCACTACAACAGGGGGCGAGCAGTACTTC
TRBJ1-2	.	TRBD1	TRBV30	CAWRAGGVDGYTF	TGTGCCTGGCGGGCAGGGGGAGTGGATGGCTACACCTTC
TRBJ2-5	.	.	TRBV5-6	CASSLLAPQETQYF	TGTGCCAGCAGCTTACTAGCTCCACAAGAGACCCAGTACTTC
TRBJ1-5	.	.	TRBV9	CAMFGLDSNQPQHF	TGTGCCATGTTCGGGCTAGATAGCAATCAGCCCCAGCATTTT
TRBJ2-2	.	TRBD1	TRBV5-1	CASSHRTGTNLATGELFF	TGCGCCAGCAGCCACCGGACAGGGACAAACTTGGCCACCGGGGAGCTGTTTTTT
TRBJ1-4	.	.	TRBV30	CAWSPRQARGGEKLFF	TGTGCCTGGAGTCCCCGACAGGCCCGCGGTGGGGAAAAACTGTTTTTT
TRBJ1-2	.	TRBD1	TRBV10-3	CAISRTGETNYGYTF	TGTGCCATCAGTCGGACAGGAGAGACTAACTATGGCTACACCTTC
TRBJ1-5	.	TRBD1	TRBV7-6	CASSLSGTGGNQPQHF	TGTGCCAGCAGCTTGTCCGGGACAGGGGGTAATCAGCCCCAGCATTTT
TRBJ1-6	few	.	TRBV2	CASSPGLDSPLHF	TGTGCCAGCTCCCCGGGTTTGGATTCACCCCTCCACTTT
TRBJ2-1	.	TRBD2	TRBV10-2	CASSEIAGWDNEQFF	TGCGCCAGCAGTGAGATAGCGGGATGGGACAATGAGCAGTTCTTC
TRBJ2-7	.	TRBD2	TRBV7-3	CASSLGGSGNYEQYF	TGTGCCAGCAGCTTAGGTGGTAGCGGGAACTACGAGCAGTACTTC
TRBJ2-2	.	.	TRBV5-4	CASSPPGRNTGELFF	TGTGCCAGCAGCCCACCTGGGAGGAACACCGGGGAGCTGTTTTTT
TRBJ2-1	once	.	TRBV5-1	CASSLVPTSNEQFF	TGCGCCAGCAGCTTGGTTCCCACATCAAATGAGCAGTTCTTC
TRBJ1-2	.	.	TRBV19	CATLGQKKHYGYTF	TGTGCCACCCTGGGCCAGAAGAAACACTATGGCTACACCTTC
TRBJ2-3	.	.	TRBV2	CASRAGLISTDTQYF	TGTGCCAGCAGGGCCGGACTGATTAGCACAGATACGCAGTATTTT
TRBJ1-1	.	.	TRBV3-1/TRBV3-2	CASSQAREGTEAFF	TGTGCCAGCAGCCAAGCCAGGGAAGGCACTGAAGCTTTCTTT
TRBJ1-3	.	TRBD1	TRBV7-7	CASSPGTGSGNTIYF	TGTGCCAGCAGCCCTGGGACAGGCTCTGGAAACACCATATATTTT
TRBJ1-1	few	.	TRBV19	CASRDSYMNTEAFF	TGTGCCAGTAGGGACAGTTATATGAACACTGAAGCTTTCTTT
TRBJ2-1	.	TRBD2	TRBV10-3	CAIREGTSGTYEQFF	TGTGCCATCAGAGAAGGGACTAGCGGGACCTATGAGCAGTTCTTC
TRBJ2-7	once	TRBD1	TRBV27	CASGKGQPYEQYF	TGTGCCAGTGGAAAGGGACAGCCGTACGAGCAGTACTTC
TRBJ2-7	.	.	TRBV2	CASRAARTDEQYF	TGTGCCAGCAGGGCCGCGAGGACGGACGAGCAGTACTTC
TRBJ2-3	.	.	TRBV10-3	CAISEPTGLKGADTQYF	TGTGCCATCAGTGAGCCAACAGGGTTAAAAGGTGCAGATACGCAGTATTTT
TRBJ2-5	.	.	TRBV5-5	CASSPEPGQRVETQYF	TGTGCCAGCAGCCCCGAGCCGGGACAGCGGGTGGAGACCCAGTACTTC
TRBJ1-1	.	.	TRBV3-1/TRBV3-2	CASSHRGRGNTEAFF	TGTGCCAGCAGCCATCGCGGACGGGGGAACACTGAAGCTTTCTTT
TRBJ1-2	.	.	TRBV12-3/TRBV12-4	CASSPRADYGYTF	TGTGCCAGCAGTCCCAGGGCCGACTATGGCTACACCTTC
TRBJ2-2	.	.	TRBV9	CASSVVAGYTGELFF	TGTGCCAGCAGCGTAGTGGCGGGATACACCGGGGAGCTGTTTTTT
TRBJ1-4	.	.	TRBV30	CAWAAREKLFF	TGTGCCTGGGCGGCGCGGGAAAAACTGTTTTTT
TRBJ2-1	.	.	TRBV6-5	CASSYSREQFF	TGTGCCAGCAGTTACTCTCGCGAGCAGTTCTTC
TRBJ1-1	.	.	TRBV19	CATKDINTEAFF	TGTGCCACTAAGGATATCAACACTGAAGCTTTCTTT
TRBJ1-1	.	.	TRBV6-5	CASSPLVGTEAFF	TGTGCCAGCAGTCCACTCGTAGGGACTGAAGCTTTCTTT
TRBJ2-2	.	.	TRBV5-1	CASSWASDTGELFF	TGCGCCAGCAGCTGGGCTAGCGACACCGGGGAGCTGTTTTTT
TRBJ2-5	.	.	TRBV20-1	CSALLDETQYF	TGCAGTGCCCTACTAGATGAGACCCAGTACTTC
TRBJ2-7	once	.	TRBV9	CASSVSSTGFSSYEQYF	TGTGCCAGCAGCGTTTCATCAACCGGATTTAGCTCCTACGAGCAGTACTTC
TRBJ1-1	.	.	TRBV19	CASSISGGSTEAFF	TGTGCCAGTAGTATATCTGGGGGGAGCACTGAAGCTTTCTTT
TRBJ1-4	few	.	TRBV6-5	CASSTTRWNEKLFF	TGTGCCAGCAGCACAACTAGGTGGAATGAAAAACTGTTTTTT
TRBJ1-1	.	.	TRBV19	CASSPGLNTEAFF	TGTGCCAGTAGCCCGGGACTTAACACTGAAGCTTTCTTT
TRBJ2-1	.	.	TRBV30	CAWTLTSNEQFF	TGTGCCTGGACCCTGACTAGCAATGAGCAGTTCTTC
TRBJ1-4	.	.	TRBV19	CASTNGRTGLFF	TGTGCCAGTACCAACGGAAGGACCGGACTGTTTTTT
TRBJ2-2	.	TRBD2	TRBV5-1	CASSLTSGRPATGELFF	TGCGCCAGCAGCTTGACTAGCGGGAGGCCGGCCACCGGGGAGCTGTTTTTT
TRBJ2-7	.	TRBD2	TRBV7-9	CASSPAGLAGGREQYF	TGTGCCAGCAGCCCGGCGGGACTAGCGGGAGGTCGCGAGCAGTACTTC
TRBJ2-5	.	.	TRBV20-1	CSCDQQETQYF	TGCAGTTGCGACCAACAAGAGACCCAGTACTTC